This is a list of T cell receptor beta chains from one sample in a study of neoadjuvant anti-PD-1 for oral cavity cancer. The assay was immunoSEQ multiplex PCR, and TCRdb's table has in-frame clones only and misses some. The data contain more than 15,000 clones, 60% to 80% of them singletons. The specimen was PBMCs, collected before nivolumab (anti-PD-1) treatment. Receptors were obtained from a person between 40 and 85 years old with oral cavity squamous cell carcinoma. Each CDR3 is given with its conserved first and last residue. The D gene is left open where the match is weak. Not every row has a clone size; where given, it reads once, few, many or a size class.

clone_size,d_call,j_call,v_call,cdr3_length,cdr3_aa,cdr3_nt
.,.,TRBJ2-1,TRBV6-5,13,CASYSTGRDEQFF,TGTGCCAGCTATTCTACAGGGCGGGATGAGCAGTTCTTC
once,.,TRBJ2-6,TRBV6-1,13,CASDSSGANVLTF,TGTGCCAGCGACAGCTCTGGGGCCAACGTCCTGACTTTC
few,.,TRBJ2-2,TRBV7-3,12,CASSLVTGELFF,TGTGCCAGCAGCTTAGTCACCGGGGAGCTGTTTTTT
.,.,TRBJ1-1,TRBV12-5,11,CASAMNTEAFF,TGTGCTAGTGCCATGAACACTGAAGCTTTCTTT
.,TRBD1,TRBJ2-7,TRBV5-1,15,CASSTSGQGAEEQYF,TGCGCCAGCAGCACGTCGGGACAGGGGGCTGAGGAGCAGTACTTC
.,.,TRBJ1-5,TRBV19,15,CASSLREGGIEPQHF,TGTGCCAGTAGTCTCAGAGAGGGGGGCATCGAGCCCCAGCATTTT
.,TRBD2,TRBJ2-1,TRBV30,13,CAWRRGRANEQFF,TGTGCCTGGAGGCGAGGGAGGGCCAATGAGCAGTTCTTC
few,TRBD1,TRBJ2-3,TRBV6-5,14,CASSYDRETDTQYF,TGTGCCAGCAGTTACGACAGGGAGACAGATACGCAGTATTTT
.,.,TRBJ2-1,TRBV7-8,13,CASRSDPDNEQFF,TGTGCCAGCAGATCGGACCCAGACAATGAGCAGTTCTTC
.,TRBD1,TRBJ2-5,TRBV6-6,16,CASSTLGQEKEETQYF,TGTGCCAGCAGTACCCTGGGACAGGAAAAGGAGGAGACCCAGTACTTC
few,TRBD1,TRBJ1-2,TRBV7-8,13,CASSLGQGGGYTF,TGTGCCAGCAGCCTCGGACAGGGAGGAGGCTACACCTTC
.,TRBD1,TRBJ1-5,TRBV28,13,CASSLGGTQPQHF,TGTGCCAGCAGCCTAGGGGGCACTCAGCCCCAGCATTTT
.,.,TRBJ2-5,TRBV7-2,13,CASSRQSQETQYF,TGTGCCAGCAGTCGACAGAGCCAAGAGACCCAGTACTTC
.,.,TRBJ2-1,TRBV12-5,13,CASALTRTNEQFF,TGTGCTAGTGCCCTGACTAGGACTAATGAGCAGTTCTTC
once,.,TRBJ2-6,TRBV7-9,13,CATLRAGANVLTF,TGTGCCACCCTCAGGGCCGGGGCCAACGTCCTGACTTTC
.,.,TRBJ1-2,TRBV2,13,CASSEDTNYGYTF,TGTGCCAGCAGCGAGGACACTAACTATGGCTACACCTTC
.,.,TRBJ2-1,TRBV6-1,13,CASAEERNNEQFF,TGTGCCAGCGCGGAGGAAAGGAATAATGAGCAGTTCTTC
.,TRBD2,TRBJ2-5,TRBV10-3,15,CAISDSTSGQETQYF,TGTGCCATCAGTGATTCGACTAGCGGACAAGAGACCCAGTACTTC
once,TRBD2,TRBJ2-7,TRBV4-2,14,CASSQDPSGYEQYF,TGTGCCAGCAGCCAAGATCCTAGCGGCTACGAGCAGTACTTC
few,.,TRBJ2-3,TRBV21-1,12,CARLYLGDTQYF,TGTGCCAGGCTCTACTTAGGAGATACGCAGTATTTT
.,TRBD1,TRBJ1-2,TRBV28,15,CASSFFGQGIYGYTF,TGTGCCAGCAGTTTTTTTGGACAGGGGATCTATGGCTACACCTTC
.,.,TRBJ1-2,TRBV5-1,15,CASSFGNLLNYGYTF,TGCGCCAGCAGTTTCGGGAACCTACTAAACTATGGCTACACCTTC
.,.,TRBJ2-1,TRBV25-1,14,CASRDAGARAEQFF,TGTGCCAGCAGGGACGCCGGGGCGCGGGCTGAGCAGTTCTTC
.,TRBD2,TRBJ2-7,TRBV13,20,CASSLGLRGGRAQSSYEQYF,TGTGCCAGCAGCTTAGGCCTAAGAGGCGGGAGGGCCCAGAGCTCCTACGAGCAGTACTTC
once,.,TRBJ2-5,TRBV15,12,CATSREGETQYF,TGTGCCACCAGCAGAGAAGGGGAGACCCAGTACTTC
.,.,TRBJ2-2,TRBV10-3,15,CAISEEGVVTGELFF,TGTGCCATCAGTGAAGAGGGGGTAGTAACCGGGGAGCTGTTTTTT
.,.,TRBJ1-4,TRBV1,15,CTSRPTTGGDEKLFF,TGCACCAGCAGGCCCACGACAGGGGGCGACGAAAAACTGTTTTTT
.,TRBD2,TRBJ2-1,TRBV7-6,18,CASSQGTSLGGSYNEQFF,TGTGCCAGCAGCCAGGGGACTAGCCTGGGTGGCTCCTACAATGAGCAGTTCTTC
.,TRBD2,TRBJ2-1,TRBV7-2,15,CASGGTSGFTNEQFF,TGTGCCAGCGGTGGGACTAGCGGATTCACGAATGAGCAGTTCTTC
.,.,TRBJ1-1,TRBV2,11,CASSEAGEAFF,TGTGCCAGCAGTGAGGCAGGTGAAGCTTTCTTT
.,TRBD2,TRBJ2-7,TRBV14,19,CASSEDRSTSGFLSYEQYF,TGTGCCAGCAGCGAAGATCGTAGTACTAGCGGGTTCCTCTCCTACGAGCAGTACTTC
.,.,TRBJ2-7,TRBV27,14,CASSLSRVNYEQYF,TGTGCCAGCAGTTTAAGTAGGGTCAACTACGAGCAGTACTTC
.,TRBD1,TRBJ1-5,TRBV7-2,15,CASSLGTGLNQPQHF,TGTGCCAGCAGCCTAGGGACAGGGCTTAATCAGCCCCAGCATTTT
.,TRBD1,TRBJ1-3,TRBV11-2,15,CASNSQGAPGNTIYF,TGTGCCAGCAATTCTCAGGGGGCGCCTGGAAACACCATATATTTT
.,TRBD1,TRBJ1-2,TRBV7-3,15,CASSLTTGATTSYTF,TGTGCCAGCAGCTTAACAACAGGGGCCACGACCAGCTACACCTTC
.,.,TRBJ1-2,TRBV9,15,CASSVASDLGYGYTF,TGTGCCAGCAGCGTAGCTTCCGACTTAGGCTATGGCTACACCTTC
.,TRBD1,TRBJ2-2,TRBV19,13,CATRTGGTGELFF,TGTGCCACTAGGACAGGGGGAACCGGGGAGCTGTTTTTT
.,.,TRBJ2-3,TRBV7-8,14,CASSFSGRADTQYF,TGTGCCAGCAGCTTCTCCGGGCGCGCAGATACGCAGTATTTT
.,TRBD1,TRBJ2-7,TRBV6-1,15,CASRAGTGISGEQYF,TGTGCCAGCAGAGCCGGGACAGGGATTTCTGGTGAGCAGTACTTC